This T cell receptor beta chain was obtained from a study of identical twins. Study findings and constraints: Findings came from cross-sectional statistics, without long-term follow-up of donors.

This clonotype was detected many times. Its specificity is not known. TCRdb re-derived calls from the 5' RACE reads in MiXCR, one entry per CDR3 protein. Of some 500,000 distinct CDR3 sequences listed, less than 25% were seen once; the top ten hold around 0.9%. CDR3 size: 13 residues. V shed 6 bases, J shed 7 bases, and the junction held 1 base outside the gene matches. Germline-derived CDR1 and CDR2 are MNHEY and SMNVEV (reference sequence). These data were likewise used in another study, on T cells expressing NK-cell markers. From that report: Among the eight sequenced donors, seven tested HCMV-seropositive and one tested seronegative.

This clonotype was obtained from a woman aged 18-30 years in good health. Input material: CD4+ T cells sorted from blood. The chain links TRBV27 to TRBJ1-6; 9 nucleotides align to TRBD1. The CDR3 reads CASRQGANSPLHF. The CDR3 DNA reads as TGTGCCAGCAGACAGGGGGCGAATTCACCCCTCCACTTT.